These 3 T cell receptor beta chains share one sample of origin, sequenced in a study of blood T cell repertoires in COVID-19. Sequenced by immunoSEQ multiplex PCR; TCRdb stores in-frame clones only, minus some. Of about 100,000 clones in the sample, around 92% are singletons; the top ten hold around 6%. Material for sequencing was peripheral blood. The receptors shown here come from a man aged 50 to 59 with active COVID-19.

The rearrangement links TRBV11-2 to TRBJ1-4; weak D call: TRBD1 (5 bases). The V gene's germline CDR1 is SGHAT and CDR2 FQNNGV. V was trimmed by 2 bases and J by 8 bases, leaving 15 bases between them. The CDR3 length is 15 residues. The CDR3 is CASSLRGQSTEKLFF. CDR3 nucleotides: TGTGCCAGCAGCTTAAGGGGCCAGAGTACAGAAAAACTGTTTTTT.

This clone was counted once. The chain carries TRBV28 and TRBJ2-7; 10 nucleotides match TRBD2. The V and J ends lost 2 bases and 1 base, in that order; junction bases with no gene match: 8. Looked up from germline, CDR1 is MDHEN and CDR2 is SYDVKM. The CDR3 spans 17 residues. The CDR3 here is CASSLRLAGGASYEQYF. CDR3 in DNA: TGTGCCAGCAGTTTACGACTAGCGGGTGGTGCGTCCTACGAGCAGTACTTC.

The chain couples TRBV19 to TRBJ2-5, with 8 bases fitting TRBD1. This CDR3 has 13 residues. CDR1 and CDR2 from the germline V gene are LNHDA and SQIVND (reference sequence). After removal of 5 bases from V and 4 bases from J, the junction contained 3 bases not matched to a gene. CDR3 DNA sequence: TGTGCCAGTAGTGCAGGGGGCCCAGAGACCCAGTACTTC. This gives the protein CASSAGGPETQYF.